Each of the 3 T cell receptor beta chains below was sequenced from the same sample in a study of graft-versus-host responses after intestinal transplantation. Assay: immunoSEQ multiplex PCR; the TCRdb copy retains only in-frame clones and omits some. The data show roughly 130,000 clones, around 90% seen once. Antigens for these TCRs are unknown. The sequencing here drew on unstimulated CD4+ T cells sorted from spleen or lymph node cells, taken before intestinal transplant. The receptors come from a human donor who received an intestinal transplant.

The chain has TRBV4-2 and TRBJ2-7; a possible D gene is TRBD2 (6 bases). CDR1 is LGHNA and CDR2 is YNFKEQ in the germline V gene. There are 18 residues in the CDR3. Trimming shortened V by 0 bases and J by 4 bases, and 22 bases separated the two germline ends. In nucleotides, the CDR3 is TGTGCCAGCAGCCAAGAGGGGGGAAGTTGGAAGGGGAATTACGAGCAGTACTTC. Its protein is CASSQEGGSWKGNYEQYF.

The chain uses TRBV7-8 and TRBJ1-2; TRBD1 is a possible D gene (5 bases). The CDR3 spans 13 residues. V lost 5 bases and J 3 bases, leaving 10 bases between the germline ends. CDR1 is SGHVS and CDR2 is FQNEAQ in the germline V gene. The CDR3: CASSHGGDYGYTF. The CDR3 DNA is TGTGCCAGCAGCCACGGAGGGGACTATGGCTACACCTTC.

Only a few counts were recorded for this clone. V is TRBV6-6 and J is TRBJ1-2; no firm D call. Germline values: CDR1 MNHNY, CDR2 SVGAGI (reference sequence). V dropped 0 bases and J dropped 3 bases, with 5 bases sitting between them. There are 13 residues in the CDR3. The CDR3 DNA is TGTGCCAGCAGTTACTCGGCGGACTATGGCTACACCTTC. Its translation: CASSYSADYGYTF.